The 13 T cell receptor beta chains below all came from one sample that was sequenced in a study of beta chain features in type 1 diabetes listed by TCRdb under 2018. Library generation was performed with the immunoSEQ multiplex PCR assay. The entire amount of isolated RNA was reverse transcribed using the High Capacity cDNA Reverse Transcription Kit, so the sequenced TCRB transcripts were expressed ones. TCRdb's version of the immuneACCESS table is confined to in-frame rearrangements and falls short of the full clone set. An unresolved V gene accounts for under half of the shortfall where checked; the remainder is of unknown origin. This sample gives about 320,000 clones in total; around 15% of them show up just once. The top ten clonotypes cover 6.7% of the sample. The sample was central memory CD4+ T cells from blood. The receptors originated from a man aged 25-45 years in good health.

The chain couples TRBV27 to TRBJ2-7, with 8 bases aligning to TRBD1. After removal of 5 bases from V and 3 bases from J, the junction contained 6 bases not matched to a gene. Germline V gene data show CDR1 as MNHEY and CDR2 as SMNVEV (reference sequence). The CDR3 sequence is 14 residues long. CDR3 DNA: TGTGCCAGCAGTCGGACAGGGCAAAACTACGAGCAGTACTTC. As protein: CASSRTGQNYEQYF.

This clone showed up many times. CDR3 residues: CAISGQQDSPLHF. The CDR3 bases are TGTGCCATCAGTGGTCAGCAGGATTCACCCCTCCACTTT. The gene calls are TRBV10-3 and TRBJ1-6; D call uncertain. This CDR3 is built from 13 residues. Germline CDR1 is ENHRY and CDR2 is SYGVKD. V was trimmed by 4 bases and J by 8 bases, leaving 9 bases between them.

V and J are TRBV6-5 and TRBJ2-1, with unresolved D. The CDR3 covers 14 residues. Germline CDR1 is MNHEY and CDR2 is SVGAGI. The V gene lost 6 bases and the J gene lost 10 bases, with 19 bases spanning the gap. The CDR3 sequence is CASRFTLGNDEQFF. The CDR3 nucleotides read TGTGCCAGCAGGTTTACACTCGGAAACGACGAGCAGTTCTTC.

Only a few counts were recorded for this clone. The chain couples TRBV11-1 to TRBJ1-1; 7 nucleotides line up with TRBD1. Unmatched junction bases numbered 11, after V lost 6 bases and J lost 10 bases. Germline CDR1 SGHAT, CDR2 FQDESV (reference sequence). There are 13 residues in the CDR3. The CDR3: CASSLTDRAPAFF. DNA for the CDR3: TGTGCCAGCAGTTTGACCGACAGGGCGCCAGCTTTCTTT.

This clone turned up a few times. The chain carries TRBV5-1 and TRBJ2-2; 8 bases map to TRBD2. CDR1 is SGHRS, CDR2 YFSETQ, per germline. CDR3 length: 16 amino acids. J was trimmed by 5 bases and V by 0 bases; bases with no gene match: 6. CDR3 bases: TGCGCCAGCAGCTTGGAAGCGGGAGTATTAACCGGGGAGCTGTTTTTT. Protein: CASSLEAGVLTGELFF.

V and J are TRBV6-5 and TRBJ2-1, with D perhaps being TRBD1 or TRBD2 (5 bases each). V was cut by 5 bases and J by 9 bases, with 11 bases left in between. CDR3 length equals 12 residues. From germline, CDR1 is MNHEY and CDR2 SVGAGI. CDR3 coding DNA: TGTGCCAGCAGTGAAATTGGGGGTGAGCAGTTCTTC. It encodes CASSEIGGEQFF.

This rearrangement joins TRBV29-1 to TRBJ1-5; possibly TRBD1 for D (5 bases). V lost 7 bases to trimming and J lost 8 bases, with 18 bases between them. This CDR3 region has 13 residues. In germline, CDR1 is SQVTM, CDR2 ANQGSEA. CDR3: CSARDAGGEPQHF. The DNA of the CDR3 is TGCAGCGCTAGGGACGCTGGCGGGGAGCCCCAGCATTTT.

CDR3 residues: CASSLQGEGGELFF. CDR3 sequence (DNA): TGCGCCAGCAGCCTACAGGGGGAAGGCGGGGAGCTGTTTTTT. The chain is built from TRBV4-3 and TRBJ2-2, with 8 bases that match TRBD1. The V gene's germline CDR1 is LGHNA and CDR2 YSLEER. The V and J ends lost 4 bases and 7 bases, in that order; junction bases with no gene match: 5. The CDR3 is made up of 14 amino acids.

This clone has at least ten counts. This chain links TRBV5-4 with TRBJ2-5, with TRBD2 identical over 7 bases. Germline CDR1 and CDR2: SGHNT and YYREEE (reference sequence). The length of the CDR3 is 14 residues. Trimming removed 4 bases from V and 4 bases from J; junction bases left unmatched: 7. The CDR3, as DNA: TGTGCCAGCAGCGCTTCCAGGGAGGGAGAGACCCAGTACTTC. It yields the protein CASSASREGETQYF.

This clone was detected only a few times. Other DNA sequences in this specimen translate into the identical CDR3. V usage is TRBV10-3 and J usage is TRBJ2-5; possibly TRBD1 or TRBD2 for D (6 bases each). Germline CDR1 reads ENHRY; CDR2 reads SYGVKD. V was clipped by 4 bases and J by 5 bases, with 11 bases between them. This CDR3 has 13 amino acids. The CDR3: CAISVTGRETQYF. For the CDR3, the DNA is TGTGCCATCAGTGTAACAGGGAGGGAGACCCAGTACTTC.

The table lists this clone with a few counts. The gene calls are TRBV19 and TRBJ2-3; TRBD2 aligns across 7 bases. The CDR3 covers 15 residues. V trimming: 9 bases; J trimming: 2 bases; junction bases outside the gene matches: 11. Germline lookup yields CDR1 LNHDA and CDR2 SQIVND (reference sequence). CDR3 sequence: CASSQTRGDTDTQYF. CDR3 in DNA: TGTGCCAGCAGCCAGACCCGGGGGGACACAGATACGCAGTATTTT.

In its sample, this clone was seen many times. V gene TRBV6-5 combines with J gene TRBJ2-7; TRBD2 matches at 9 bases. Unmatched junction bases numbered 10, after V lost 2 bases and J lost 5 bases. CDR3 length: 16 residues. Germline-derived CDR1 and CDR2 are MNHEY and SVGAGI. CDR3 region: CASSYGGGRGGDEQYV. The CDR3 bases are TGTGCCAGCAGTTACGGGGGCGGGAGGGGCGGCGACGAGCAGTACGTC.

The chain has TRBV7-9 and TRBJ2-3, with 9 positions matching TRBD2. The trim removed 3 bases at V and 2 bases at J, leaving 15 bases unmatched. Germline V gene lookup returns CDR1 SEHNR and CDR2 FQNEAQ (reference sequence). This CDR3 has 19 residues. In DNA, the CDR3 is TGTGCCAGCAGCTTCCCAGTGGCATGGCGGGAGGGTTACACAGATACGCAGTATTTT. This sequence encodes CASSFPVAWREGYTDTQYF.